This TCR beta chain stems from a study of blood T cell repertoires in COVID-19. This CDR3 comprises 17 residues. Trimming pared 7 bases from V and 1 base from J, leaving 19 bases between. Germline V gives CDR1 MGHRA, CDR2 YSYEKL. Assay: immunoSEQ multiplex PCR; the TCRdb copy retains only in-frame clones and omits some. Of under 150,000 clones in the sample, approximately 86% were seen once. Source material: PBMCs or T cells enriched from blood (not recorded which). The clonotype comes from a woman aged 45-59 years who had recovered from COVID-19. The rearrangement links TRBV4-1 to TRBJ2-2; D might be TRBD1 (6 bases). The CDR3 reads CASKPYPGHQNTGELFF. CDR3 in DNA: TGCGCCAGCAAACCCTACCCGGGACACCAGAACACCGGGGAGCTGTTTTTT.